This T cell receptor beta chain was profiled in a study of shared clonotypes between healthy human individuals. Whole-study context: Used for every donor were three CD4 naive, three CD4 memory, two CD8 naive and one CD8 memory plate.

A deep-level run was used for the assay. TCRdb keeps only in-frame clones here, not all; method: immunoSEQ multiplex PCR. The data contain about 2.3 million clones, roughly 90% of them singletons. Sequencing was performed on naive CD4+ T cells from PBMCs. The subset here: CD45RA+ positively selected. The sequence was obtained from a man between 18 and 29 years old in good health. Some clones in this sample may be carry-over from other donors' samples.

The CDR3 reads CASSQTLAGGSTDTQYF. The CDR3 nucleotides read TGTGCCAGCAGCCAAACCCTAGCGGGAGGTAGCACAGATACGCAGTATTTT. V usage is TRBV7-2 and J usage is TRBJ2-3, with TRBD2 identical over 11 bases. The CDR3 spans 17 residues. V shed 5 bases, J shed 0 bases, and the junction held 7 bases outside the gene matches. From germline, CDR1 is SGHTA and CDR2 FQGNSA. Drawing the rest from reference TRBV7-2 and TRBJ2-3, the complete variable domain is GAGVSQSPSNKVTEKGKDVELRCDPISGHTALYWYRQSLGQGLEFLIYFQGNSAPDKSGLPSDRFSAERTGGSVSTLTIQRTQQEDSAVYLCASSQTLAGGSTDTQYFGPGTRLTVL.